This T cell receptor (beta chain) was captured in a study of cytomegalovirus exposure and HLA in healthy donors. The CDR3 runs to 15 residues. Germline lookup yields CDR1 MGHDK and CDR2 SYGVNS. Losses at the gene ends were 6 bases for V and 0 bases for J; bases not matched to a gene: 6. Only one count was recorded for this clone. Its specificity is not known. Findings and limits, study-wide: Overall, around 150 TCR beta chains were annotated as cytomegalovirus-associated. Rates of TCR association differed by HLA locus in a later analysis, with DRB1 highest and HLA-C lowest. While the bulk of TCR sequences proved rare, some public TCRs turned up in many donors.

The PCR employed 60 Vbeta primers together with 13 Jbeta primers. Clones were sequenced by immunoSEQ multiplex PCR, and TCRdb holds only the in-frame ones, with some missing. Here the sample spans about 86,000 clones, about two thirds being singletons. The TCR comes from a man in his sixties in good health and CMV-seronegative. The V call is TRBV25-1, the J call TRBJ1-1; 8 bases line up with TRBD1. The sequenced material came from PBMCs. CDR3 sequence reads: CASSELTGVNTEAFF. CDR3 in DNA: TGTGCCAGCAGCGAACTGACAGGGGTGAACACTGAAGCTTTCTTT.